This T cell receptor beta chain was documented in a study of T cells in Graves' hyperthyroidism and ophthalmopathy. TCR beta CDR3 regions were amplified from RNA. When the TCR CDR3 underwent first-round RT-PCR, the HTBI primer set was used. TCRdb recomputed calls from the multiplex PCR reads with MiXCR, one row per CDR3 protein. The sample includes over 90,000 distinct CDR3 sequences, roughly 47% of them seen just once. Reasons for excluding patients were uncontrolled infection, other autoimmune disease, pregnancy or lactation. Fresh peripheral blood, roughly 10 ml of it, supplied the PBMCs. Sequences were obtained from blood. The receptor comes from a man aged 35 to 55 with Graves' hyperthyroidism.

The CDR3 coding sequence is TGTGCCAGCAGCTTTGGGGACACGAACACTGAAGCTTTCTTT. Encoded protein: CASSFGDTNTEAFF. The chain employs TRBV7-8 and TRBJ1-1, with D perhaps matching TRBD1 (6 bases). The ends were cut back, 3 bases at V and 1 base at J, with 9 bases in the middle. This CDR3 contains 14 residues. Germline CDR1 is SGHVS and CDR2 is FQNEAQ.